These T cell receptor beta chains were read from a single sample in a study of blood T cell repertoires in COVID-19. The data were produced by immunoSEQ multiplex PCR, yet TCRdb's version contains in-frame clones alone and is incomplete. In the table there are 60,000 or so clones, around 87% of which are singletons. Sequenced sample: peripheral blood. These receptors all stem from a human donor with acute or convalescent COVID-19. The donor label of this sample is uncertain. The CDR3 runs from the conserved cysteine through the conserved F or W. Clone size is stated in some rows and not others, as once, few, many or a class when expanded.

v_gene: TRBV3-1/TRBV3-2; j_gene: TRBJ1-1; len: 14; abundance: NA; CDR3aa: CASSQGFLSTEAFF
v_gene: TRBV2; j_gene: TRBJ2-5; len: 14; abundance: NA; CDR3aa: CASSFAGGQETQYF
v_gene: TRBV2; j_gene: TRBJ1-5; len: 14; abundance: NA; CDR3aa: CASSVFRVDQPQHF
v_gene: TRBV5-4; j_gene: TRBJ2-1; len: 13; abundance: NA; CDR3aa: CASSFRRYNEQFF
v_gene: TRBV7-8; j_gene: TRBJ2-3; len: 17; abundance: NA; CDR3aa: CASSLKPGGWSTDTQYF
v_gene: TRBV6-5; j_gene: TRBJ1-2; len: 14; abundance: NA; CDR3aa: CASEIGGDLYGYTF
v_gene: TRBV7-9; j_gene: TRBJ1-1; len: 12; abundance: NA; CDR3aa: CASSGNGGEAFF
v_gene: TRBV6-6; j_gene: TRBJ1-2; len: 13; abundance: once; CDR3aa: CASSPGQTYGYTF
v_gene: TRBV19; j_gene: TRBJ1-4; len: 14; abundance: NA; CDR3aa: CASSIERTVRKLFF
v_gene: TRBV28; j_gene: TRBJ1-5; len: 15; abundance: NA; CDR3aa: CASSLYRAGNQPQHF
v_gene: TRBV4-2; j_gene: TRBJ2-1; len: 15; abundance: NA; CDR3aa: CASSRNRDVGSEQFF
v_gene: TRBV6-5; j_gene: TRBJ2-7; len: 13; abundance: NA; CDR3aa: CASHLDPESEQYF
v_gene: TRBV2; j_gene: TRBJ2-2; len: 15; abundance: few; CDR3aa: CASSPGTVNTGELFF
v_gene: TRBV19; j_gene: TRBJ1-2; len: 14; abundance: NA; CDR3aa: CASRMAGDRYGYTF
v_gene: TRBV7-2; j_gene: TRBJ2-3; len: 14; abundance: once; CDR3aa: CASSLAIDTDTQYF
v_gene: TRBV18; j_gene: TRBJ2-2; len: 13; abundance: NA; CDR3aa: CASSLVRTGELFF
v_gene: TRBV7-9; j_gene: TRBJ1-5; len: 14; abundance: NA; CDR3aa: CASSPDRGSQPQHF
v_gene: TRBV28; j_gene: TRBJ1-2; len: 16; abundance: NA; CDR3aa: CASRPPGTTLNYGYTF
v_gene: TRBV5-4; j_gene: TRBJ1-5; len: 16; abundance: NA; CDR3aa: CASSRHGTAGNQPQHF
v_gene: TRBV18; j_gene: TRBJ2-3; len: 14; abundance: NA; CDR3aa: CASVNVVPGGTQYF
v_gene: TRBV6-4; j_gene: TRBJ2-2; len: 14; abundance: few; CDR3aa: CASTDRQDTGELFF
v_gene: TRBV19; j_gene: TRBJ1-1; len: 12; abundance: NA; CDR3aa: CASQGKGTEAFF
v_gene: TRBV7-6; j_gene: TRBJ2-7; len: 18; abundance: NA; CDR3aa: CASSPLRRDRGPSYEQYF
v_gene: TRBV23-1; j_gene: TRBJ1-5; len: 12; abundance: NA; CDR3aa: CASSQSDQPQHF
v_gene: TRBV6-5; j_gene: TRBJ2-2; len: 15; abundance: once; CDR3aa: CASEEGGRATGELFF
v_gene: TRBV27; j_gene: TRBJ2-4; len: 16; abundance: NA; CDR3aa: CASSMGQGRTKNIQYF
v_gene: TRBV7-9; j_gene: TRBJ2-3; len: 18; abundance: NA; CDR3aa: CASSKVGPGGYGTDTQYF
v_gene: TRBV11-3; j_gene: TRBJ2-6; len: 14; abundance: NA; CDR3aa: CASSSGGGANVLTF
v_gene: TRBV28; j_gene: TRBJ1-4; len: 14; abundance: NA; CDR3aa: CASSSPGDDEKLFF
v_gene: TRBV7-3; j_gene: TRBJ2-5; len: 15; abundance: NA; CDR3aa: CASSLDSTRGETQYF
v_gene: TRBV3-1/TRBV3-2; j_gene: TRBJ1-6; len: 14; abundance: few; CDR3aa: CASSQGAGASPLHF
v_gene: TRBV21-1; j_gene: TRBJ2-7; len: 15; abundance: NA; CDR3aa: CASSAHLQGFYEQYF
v_gene: TRBV5-1; j_gene: TRBJ2-3; len: 14; abundance: once; CDR3aa: CASRTSGGTDTQYF
v_gene: TRBV2; j_gene: TRBJ1-5; len: 15; abundance: once; CDR3aa: CASAIETGGNQPQHF
v_gene: TRBV27; j_gene: TRBJ1-1; len: 16; abundance: NA; CDR3aa: CASSLSRSIRVFEAFF
v_gene: TRBV19; j_gene: TRBJ1-1; len: 15; abundance: NA; CDR3aa: CASSQIGQARTEAFF
v_gene: TRBV19; j_gene: TRBJ1-2; len: 15; abundance: NA; CDR3aa: CASSIPDGANYGYTF
v_gene: TRBV28; j_gene: TRBJ1-4; len: 15; abundance: once; CDR3aa: CASREPTDRSEKLFF
v_gene: TRBV19; j_gene: TRBJ2-1; len: 15; abundance: NA; CDR3aa: CASSPTSGSASGQFF
v_gene: TRBV10-2; j_gene: TRBJ2-7; len: 15; abundance: NA; CDR3aa: CASSVTQDRAQEQYF
v_gene: TRBV7-9; j_gene: TRBJ1-2; len: 17; abundance: once; CDR3aa: CASSSTGRDRGDYGYTF
v_gene: TRBV5-1; j_gene: TRBJ2-2; len: 19; abundance: NA; CDR3aa: CASSPLGRGGTVRTGELFF
v_gene: TRBV7-6; j_gene: TRBJ2-5; len: 14; abundance: NA; CDR3aa: CASRDRTGQETQYF
v_gene: TRBV19; j_gene: TRBJ2-3; len: 13; abundance: NA; CDR3aa: CASSVSRSDTQYF
v_gene: TRBV19; j_gene: TRBJ2-2; len: 14; abundance: NA; CDR3aa: CASSQARTVGELFF
v_gene: TRBV10-3; j_gene: TRBJ1-1; len: 16; abundance: NA; CDR3aa: CAITGGTGPLLTEAFF
v_gene: TRBV4-1; j_gene: TRBJ2-1; len: 18; abundance: NA; CDR3aa: CASSQDPRSGTTGNEQFF
v_gene: TRBV19; j_gene: TRBJ2-3; len: 14; abundance: once; CDR3aa: CASKPRGREDTQYF
v_gene: TRBV19; j_gene: TRBJ1-1; len: 15; abundance: NA; CDR3aa: CASSILRGLYTEAFF
v_gene: TRBV21-1; j_gene: TRBJ2-3; len: 17; abundance: NA; CDR3aa: CARVQGGYNLNTDTQYF
v_gene: TRBV19; j_gene: TRBJ1-3; len: 17; abundance: NA; CDR3aa: CASSGSLGQSSGNTIYF
v_gene: TRBV11-3; j_gene: TRBJ2-1; len: 15; abundance: NA; CDR3aa: CASSLSGTAYNEQFF
v_gene: TRBV11-2; j_gene: TRBJ2-3; len: 16; abundance: NA; CDR3aa: CASSTRQGRNTDTQYF
v_gene: TRBV19; j_gene: TRBJ2-7; len: 14; abundance: NA; CDR3aa: CASSLSSGSYEQYF
v_gene: TRBV5-4; j_gene: TRBJ2-3; len: 16; abundance: NA; CDR3aa: CASSSQLAGETDTQYF